This T cell receptor beta chain originates from a study of CD8+ T cells in alopecia areata. Deletions cut 5 bases from V and 2 bases from J, with 16 bases between. In germline, CDR1 is SQVTM, CDR2 ANQGSEA. CDR3 length equals 14 residues. Noted treatment: oral pan-JAK inhibitor, 5-10 mg twice daily. Extraction and reverse transcription of RNA yielded cDNA as the sequencing template. Measured with immunoSEQ multiplex PCR; TCRdb has only the in-frame clones, and not every one. The sample holds tens of thousands of clones, about half seen once. V is TRBV29-1 and J is TRBJ2-7; the D gene is possibly TRBD1 (6 bases). This TCR was recovered from a human donor with alopecia areata. Sequenced material: CD8+ T cells sorted from blood, taken around week 36, from a patient treated with tofacitinib. CDR3 sequence: CSVYSDRQTYEQYF. The CDR3 DNA follows: TGCAGCGTTTACTCGGACAGACAAACCTACGAGCAGTACTTC.